This T cell receptor beta chain was profiled in a study of CD8 T cells in ankylosing spondylitis. Findings of the study overall: There was reportedly significant enrichment of clones that were disease-linked in matched ankylosing spondylitis synovial fluid. Earlier reports found some motif variants in synovial fluid and blood in reactive arthritis. Ankylosing spondylitis blood seemed to carry a telltale TCR beta motif made of eight highly homologous variants. Those disease-linked clones were CD8+; they were also relatively rare in peripheral blood.

This clonotype was detected only a few times. As yet, its antigen is unknown. Each TCR beta library was made by quantitative 5'-RACE that incorporated molecular barcodes. From the 5' RACE reads, TCRdb called clonotypes with MiXCR, one entry per CDR3 protein. Of under 950,000 distinct CDR3 sequences in the sample, roughly 20% were seen once. This CDR3 is built from 15 residues. V lost 7 bases, J lost 4 bases, and 7 bases stayed unmatched. Sequenced: blood, either unsorted or a sorted T cell fraction (not recorded which). This chain joins TRBV12-3 or TRBV12-4 and TRBJ2-1, with 10 bases identical to TRBD2. The sequence was collected from a male donor with ankylosing spondylitis. In nucleotides, the CDR3 is TGTGCCAGCATATATCTAGCGGGAGAGTACAATGAGCAGTTCTTC. This sequence encodes CASIYLAGEYNEQFF.